This T cell receptor beta chain was identified during a study of shared clonotypes between healthy human individuals. Evenly divided among several immunoSEQ plates was the genomic DNA of each subset. Only in-frame clones appear in the TCRdb table, and some are missing; sequencing was by immunoSEQ multiplex PCR. The sample includes about 1 million clones, about four fifths of them seen just once. Germline loops: CDR1 MNHEY, CDR2 SMNVEV (reference sequence). The CDR3 totals 13 residues. Trimming stripped 0 bases from V and 4 bases from J, with 6 bases between. The chain combines TRBV27 with TRBJ1-2; D uncertain. The material sequenced was memory CD4+ T cells from PBMCs. Subset here: CD45RA-negative fraction. The TCR comes from a young man in good health. Some clones in this sample may be carry-over from other donors' samples. The CDR3 region is CASSLSAGYGYTF. Written as DNA, the CDR3 is TGTGCCAGCAGTTTATCTGCAGGCTATGGCTACACCTTC.